This paragraph covers one TCR beta chain sequence. These data come from a study of blood T cell repertoires in COVID-19. This table comes from immunoSEQ multiplex PCR, and its TCRdb copy is limited to in-frame clones, with some not included. Here the sample spans about 140,000 clones, 65% to 90% being singletons. The V gene's germline CDR1 is MDHEN and CDR2 SYDVKM. The CDR3 is 12 amino acids. Trimming took 2 bases from V and 13 from J, leaving 12 bases between them. This clonotype was obtained from a man in his fifties or sixties with acute or convalescent COVID-19. The chain joins TRBV28 to TRBJ2-1, with no clear D. The sequenced material came from peripheral blood. In DNA form, the CDR3 reads TGTGCCAGCAGTTTAGGTAGATCGTACCAGTTCTTC. Its translation is CASSLGRSYQFF.